The 12 T cell receptor beta chains presented below share a single source sample, sequenced in a study of T-cell memory formation after mild COVID-19. TCRdb called the 5' RACE reads again in MiXCR, with one record for every CDR3 protein. The sample includes around 340,000 distinct CDR3 sequences, 15% to 20% of them seen just once. Sequencing was performed on PBMCs or a T cell subset sorted from them (not recorded which). These TCRs come from a man aged 18 to 30 who had mild COVID-19 (a few samples of this study predate the infection). Cell type and time point are not known.

This clonotype has only a few counts. The chain combines TRBV7-6 with TRBJ1-1; D remains ambiguous. The CDR3 loop spans 17 amino acids. V was trimmed by 3 bases and J by 0 bases, leaving 17 bases between them. Germline loops: CDR1 SGHVS, CDR2 FNYEAQ. The chain's CDR3 is CASSFLSAETVNTEAFF. Written as DNA, the CDR3 is TGTGCCAGCAGCTTCTTGAGCGCCGAGACCGTGAACACTGAAGCTTTCTTT.

The gene calls are TRBV4-3 and TRBJ2-1; the D is unclear. Trimming shortened V by 0 bases and J by 7 bases, and 7 bases separated the two germline ends. The CDR3 consists of 13 residues. CDR1 LGHNA and CDR2 YSLEER come from the germline V gene. CDR3 nucleotides: TGCGCCAGCAGCCAAGATTGGTTGAATGAGCAGTTCTTC. Amino acids: CASSQDWLNEQFF.

The gene calls are TRBV28 and TRBJ2-5; TRBD1 or TRBD2 may be the D gene (5 bases each). The CDR3 spans 14 residues. Trimming removed 3 bases from V and 7 bases from J, with 15 bases in between. Looked up from germline, CDR1 is MDHEN and CDR2 is SYDVKM. The CDR3 protein is CASSFGAGLGTQYF. The CDR3 DNA is TGTGCCAGCAGTTTCGGGGCAGGGCTGGGGACCCAGTACTTC.

This clonotype has more than one count but fewer than ten. The chain uses TRBV24-1 and TRBJ2-2, with 9 bases lining up with TRBD1. The CDR3 extends over 16 amino acids. Looked up from germline, CDR1 is KGHDR and CDR2 is SFDVKD. The junction had 5 bases not matched to a gene; V was cut back by 1 base and J by 6 bases. Here the CDR3 reads CATSDLGTGFPGELFF. Here the CDR3 DNA reads TGTGCCACCAGTGATTTAGGGACAGGGTTTCCCGGGGAGCTGTTTTTT.

This clonotype showed up just a few times. The V call is TRBV5-1, the J call TRBJ2-5; D uncertain. V shed 2 bases and J shed 4 bases, with 6 bases lying between them. The length of the CDR3 is 12 residues. Germline values: CDR1 SGHRS, CDR2 YFSETQ. The CDR3 here is CASSLNRETQYF. The CDR3 DNA is TGCGCCAGCAGCTTAAACCGAGAGACCCAGTACTTC. The full variable domain, its missing parts supplied by reference TRBV5-1 and TRBJ2-5, is KAGVTQTPRYLIKTRGQQVTLSCSPISGHRSVSWYQQTPGQGLQFLFEYFSETQRNKGNFPGRFSGRQFSNSRSEMNVSTLELGDSALYLCASSLNRETQYFGPGTRLLVL.

Only one count was recorded for this clonotype. Germline and junction disagree at one end, which may indicate a read error. The J gene is TRBJ2-3, the V gene TRBV2; weak D call: TRBD1 (6 bases). Germline V gives CDR1 SNHLY, CDR2 FYNNEI. The CDR3 contains 14 residues. The CDR3, as DNA: TGTGCCAGCAATCGACAGGAACTCACAGATACGAAGTATTTT. Residues: CASNRQELTDTKYF.

This rearrangement joins TRBV5-8 to TRBJ2-5; possibly TRBD2 for D (7 bases). The CDR3 length is 13 residues. Germline V lookup: CDR1 SGHTS, CDR2 YDEGEE. Trimming left V 3 bases short and J 6 bases short, with 12 bases between. CDR3 protein: CASSWEGVQTQYF. Here the CDR3 DNA reads TGTGCCAGCAGCTGGGAGGGGGTACAGACCCAGTACTTC.

V gene TRBV20-1 combines with J gene TRBJ1-5; TRBD1 is a possible D gene (5 bases). With 1 base removed from V and 3 bases from J, the gap between germline ends came to 13 bases. CDR3 size: 15 residues. The germline V gene encodes CDR1 DFQATT and CDR2 SNEGSKA (reference sequence). Here the CDR3 reads CSARGEGQHNQPQHF. DNA for the CDR3: TGCAGTGCTAGAGGGGAGGGGCAGCACAATCAGCCCCAGCATTTT.

The gene calls are TRBV5-6 and TRBJ1-2; tentatively, D is TRBD1 (5 bases). CDR1 and CDR2 (germline): SGHDT, YYEEEE. Trimming took 0 bases from V and 3 from J, leaving 9 bases between them. The CDR3 runs to 14 residues. The CDR3, as DNA: TGTGCCAGCAGCTTGGTGGGCAGGGACTATGGCTACACCTTC. Its protein product is CASSLVGRDYGYTF. The full variable domain, with the rest looked up from reference TRBV5-6 and TRBJ1-2, is DAGVTQSPTHLIKTRGQQVTLRCSPKSGHDTVSWYQQALGQGPQFIFQYYEEEERQRGNFPDRFSGHQFPNYSSELNVNALLLGDSALYLCASSLVGRDYGYTFGSGTRLTVV.

This clonotype was found a few times. The chain recombines TRBV7-3 with TRBJ2-5; perhaps TRBD2 as D (5 bases). The V gene's germline CDR1 is SGHTA and CDR2 FQGTGA. V lost 5 bases and J lost 5, with 9 bases in between. This CDR3 comprises 12 residues. CDR3 sequence (DNA): TGTGCCAGCAGCCTACTAGGGGAGACCCAGTACTTC. It specifies CASSLLGETQYF.

In its sample, this clonotype was seen a few times. This rearrangement joins TRBV9 to TRBJ2-1, with D possibly matching TRBD2 (6 bases). The CDR3 length is 14 residues. Germline-derived CDR1 and CDR2 are SGDLS and YYNGEE. The V gene lost 3 bases and the J gene lost 9 bases, with 16 bases spanning the gap. CDR3 in amino acids: CASSAHGGPVEQFF. The CDR3 DNA follows: TGTGCCAGCAGCGCTCACGGGGGACCTGTTGAGCAGTTCTTC.

The chain carries TRBV5-1 and TRBJ1-6; D gene ambiguous. The CDR3 runs to 13 residues. Germline V lookup: CDR1 SGHRS, CDR2 YFSETQ. V was cut by 0 bases and J by 7 bases, with 5 bases left in between. The CDR3 bases are TGCGCCAGCAGCTTGGATTCAAATTCACCCCTCCACTTT. Translation gives CASSLDSNSPLHF.